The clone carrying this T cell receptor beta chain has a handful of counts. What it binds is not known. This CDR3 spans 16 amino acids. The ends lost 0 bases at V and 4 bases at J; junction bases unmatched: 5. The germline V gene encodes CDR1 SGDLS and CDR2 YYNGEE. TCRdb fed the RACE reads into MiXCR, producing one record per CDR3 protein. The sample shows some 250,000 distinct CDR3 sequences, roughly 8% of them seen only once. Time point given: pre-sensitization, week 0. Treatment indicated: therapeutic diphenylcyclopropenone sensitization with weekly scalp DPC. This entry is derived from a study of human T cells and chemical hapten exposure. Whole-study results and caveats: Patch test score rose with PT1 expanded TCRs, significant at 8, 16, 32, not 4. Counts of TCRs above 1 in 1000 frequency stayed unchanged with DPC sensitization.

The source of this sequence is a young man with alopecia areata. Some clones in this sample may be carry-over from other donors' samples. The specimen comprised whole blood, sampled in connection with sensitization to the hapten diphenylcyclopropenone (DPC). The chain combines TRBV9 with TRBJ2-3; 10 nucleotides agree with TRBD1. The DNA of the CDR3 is TGTGCCAGCAGCGTAGTAGGGGGACAGGGGTCAGATACGCAGTATTTT. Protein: CASSVVGGQGSDTQYF.